This TCR beta chain was identified during a study of blood T cell repertoires in COVID-19. Those who participated ranged in age from about 18 to 89 years and resided in under 25 US areas. Clinical histories supplied by participants themselves formed the basis of cohort assignment. The authors' processing: Nucleated cell counts were estimated from reference gene primer amplification. Repertoires were generated with immunoSEQ multiplex PCR, while TCRdb's copy carries only in-frame clones and drops some. V and J calls and clone size are given by that table; D and trimming were obtained from the DNA. The table lists about 160,000 clones, roughly 84% of them singletons. The TCR comes from a man aged 55 to 70 who had recovered from COVID-19. Sequenced input: PBMCs or T cells enriched from blood (not recorded which).

The chain's CDR3 is CASSYEQGSYNEQFF. DNA of the CDR3: TGTGCCAGCAGCTATGAACAGGGGTCCTACAATGAGCAGTTCTTC. The chain uses TRBV13 and TRBJ2-1; 7 bases map to TRBD1. CDR3 length: 15 amino acids. CDR1 is PRHDT and CDR2 is FYEKMQ in the germline V gene (reference sequence). Trimming cost V 4 bases and J 1 base; bases outside gene matches: 4.